This T cell receptor (beta chain) is from a study of T cells in localized non-small cell lung cancer. Profiled with immunoSEQ multiplex PCR; TCRdb holds only in-frame clones, not every one. The data hold 41,000 or so clones, with approximately 91% observed a single time. V lost 5 bases, J lost 5 bases, and 15 bases lay in between. The CDR3 has 15 residues. The V gene's germline CDR1 is SGHVS and CDR2 FNYEAQ. The clonotype was recovered from a female donor at least 60 years old with stage I squamous cell lung carcinoma. The sample consisted of peripheral blood, taken before any cancer treatment. The chain carries TRBV7-6 and TRBJ1-4, with D tentatively TRBD1 (6 bases). CDR3 bases: TGTGCCAGCAGCGGAAAACAGGGTCGGAATGAAAAACTGTTTTTT. Its protein product is CASSGKQGRNEKLFF.